What follows are 14 T cell receptor beta chains derived from one specimen sequenced in a study of cytomegalovirus exposure and HLA in healthy donors. The assay was immunoSEQ multiplex PCR, and TCRdb's table has in-frame clones only and misses some. The repertoire holds fewer than 100,000 clones, with approximately 91% as singletons. Sequencing used PBMCs. The receptor source for this set is a man younger than 40 in good health and CMV-seronegative.

The CDR3 spells CASTLTGYSYNEQFF. The CDR3 coding sequence is TGTGCCAGCACCTTGACGGGTTACTCCTACAATGAGCAGTTCTTC. This chain connects TRBV28 to TRBJ2-1; D not certain. Germline CDR1 reads MDHEN; CDR2 reads SYDVKM. The ends were cut back, 7 bases at V and 0 bases at J, with 13 bases in the middle. The CDR3 sequence is 15 residues long.

This CDR3 reads CASSLQAASYEQYF. CDR3 bases: TGTGCCAGCAGCTTACAGGCCGCTTCCTACGAGCAGTACTTC. The gene calls are TRBV9 and TRBJ2-7; possible D gene TRBD1, 5 bases. Trimming removed 4 bases from V and 1 base from J, with 12 bases in between. CDR3 length equals 14 residues. Looked up from germline, CDR1 is SGDLS and CDR2 is YYNGEE.

This chain joins TRBV11-3 and TRBJ2-2; no definite D call. From germline, CDR1 is SGHNT and CDR2 YENEEA. This CDR3 spans 14 amino acids. With 1 base removed from V and 3 bases from J, the gap between germline ends came to 6 bases. The CDR3 nucleotides read TGTGCCAGCAGCTTAGCCAGCGACACCGGGGAGCTGTTTTTT. Protein sequence: CASSLASDTGELFF.

The chain uses TRBV5-5 and TRBJ1-5, with 8 bases aligning to TRBD1. The CDR3 length is 15 residues. The V segment lost 5 bases and the J segment 4 bases; nucleotides outside the gene matches: 8. Germline V gene lookup returns CDR1 SGHKS and CDR2 YYEKEE (reference sequence). CDR3 amino acids: CASSTQDRANQPQHF. The CDR3 bases are TGTGCCAGCAGTACGCAGGACAGGGCAAATCAGCCCCAGCATTTT.

This chain connects TRBV6-4 to TRBJ1-5; TRBD1 might be the D (5 bases). CDR1 is MRHNA and CDR2 is SNTAGT in the germline V gene. This CDR3 spans 15 amino acids. V lost 3 bases and J lost 0, with 9 bases in between. The CDR3 sequence is CASSEEGDSNQPQHF. Written as DNA, the CDR3 is TGTGCCAGCAGTGAGGAAGGGGATAGCAATCAGCCCCAGCATTTT.

The chain is built from TRBV10-1 and TRBJ2-3, with 9 bases fitting TRBD1. The CDR3 extends over 14 amino acids. Germline trimming cut 8 bases from V and 2 bases from J; bases unmatched to any gene: 5. The germline V gene has CDR1 WNHNN and CDR2 SYGVQD (reference sequence). CDR3 in amino acids: CASGDRAFTDTQYF. The DNA of the CDR3 is TGCGCCAGCGGGGACAGGGCCTTCACAGATACGCAGTATTTT.

V and J are TRBV27 and TRBJ2-7; D remains ambiguous. CDR1 MNHEY and CDR2 SMNVEV come from the germline V gene (reference sequence). Trimming cost V 0 bases and J 0 bases, with 6 bases left between them. This CDR3 is built from 14 residues. The CDR3 coding sequence is TGTGCCAGCAGTTTATCCCTTCCCTCCTACGAGCAGTACTTC. Translating it yields CASSLSLPSYEQYF.

The chain couples TRBV9 to TRBJ2-7, with D maybe TRBD2 (7 bases). The V and J ends lost 0 bases and 1 base respectively, with 11 bases between them. CDR1 and CDR2 from the germline V gene are SGDLS and YYNGEE. The CDR3 contains 15 residues. The CDR3 reads CASSVEGGSSYEQYF. CDR3 DNA sequence: TGTGCCAGCAGCGTAGAGGGGGGGTCTTCCTACGAGCAGTACTTC.

This chain links TRBV28 with TRBJ1-1; a weak D match, TRBD1 (5 bases). The CDR3 runs 17 residues. V lost 5 bases and J lost 0, with 19 bases in between. Germline V gene lookup returns CDR1 MDHEN and CDR2 SYDVKM. The CDR3 region is CASSLNPAGTMNTEAFF. CDR3 nucleotides: TGTGCCAGCAGTCTGAACCCCGCAGGGACTATGAACACTGAAGCTTTCTTT.

V and J are TRBV5-4 and TRBJ2-2; 10 nucleotides line up with TRBD1. The J segment lost 6 bases and the V segment lost 5 bases, leaving 10 bases of the junction unmatched. Germline values: CDR1 SGHNT, CDR2 YYREEE (reference sequence). The CDR3 length is 16 residues. Here the CDR3 reads CASRYAGQGVSGELFF. The DNA for the CDR3 is TGTGCCAGCAGGTACGCTGGACAGGGGGTATCCGGGGAGCTGTTTTTT.

The chain employs TRBV5-1 and TRBJ1-3; D gene uncertain. Germline lookup yields CDR1 SGHRS and CDR2 YFSETQ. V lost 1 base, J lost 0 bases, and 11 bases lay in between. The CDR3 consists of 16 residues. The CDR3 coding sequence is TGCGCCAGCAGCTTGACGGAACAGAGCTCTGGAAACACCATATATTTT. Translating it yields CASSLTEQSSGNTIYF.

The rearrangement links TRBV30 to TRBJ2-7, with 10 bases that match TRBD2. CDR1 is GTSNPN and CDR2 is SVGIG in the germline V gene (reference sequence). The V segment lost 2 bases and the J segment 2 bases; nucleotides outside the gene matches: 12. This CDR3 is built from 17 residues. The CDR3 sequence is CAWSRPPRLAGTYEQYF. CDR3 nucleotides: TGTGCCTGGAGTCGCCCTCCGAGACTAGCGGGTACCTACGAGCAGTACTTC.

The CDR3 bases are TGTGCCAGCAGCGAGGACAGAAATAGCAATCAGCCCCAGCATTTT. Protein sequence: CASSEDRNSNQPQHF. V usage is TRBV6-1 and J usage is TRBJ1-5, with D perhaps TRBD1 (6 bases). Germline V gene lookup returns CDR1 MNHNS and CDR2 SASEGT. The CDR3 extends over 15 amino acids. V shed 6 bases and J shed 0 bases, with 12 bases lying between them.

This clone was detected only once. The chain employs TRBV9 and TRBJ2-1; D is perhaps TRBD2 (6 bases). CDR1 is SGDLS and CDR2 is YYNGEE in the germline V gene. This CDR3 spans 15 amino acids. The V and J ends lost 0 bases and 4 bases respectively, with 11 bases between them. CDR3 in DNA: TGTGCCAGCAGCGTAGCGGGGGTGACTTACAATGAGCAGTTCTTC. This sequence encodes CASSVAGVTYNEQFF.